This T cell receptor beta chain was sequenced for a study of cytomegalovirus exposure and HLA in healthy donors. Notes on the study in general: Generally TCR sequences proved uncommon, though certain public TCRs appeared in numerous donors. TCR clusters originating in the first cohort tended to co-occur in the 120 validation repertoires, according to a later analysis.

Clones were read by immunoSEQ multiplex PCR, and TCRdb kept only the in-frame ones, dropping some. The sample lists roughly 130,000 clones, around 92% occurring once. Trimming stripped 6 bases from V and 4 bases from J, with 15 bases between. Germline lookup yields CDR1 WNHNN and CDR2 SYGVQD (reference sequence). The CDR3 has 14 residues. With regard to this clone: What it binds is unknown.

Separation from the roughly 670-subject first cohort characterized the roughly 120-subject validation cohort, to which the donors belonged. The chain links TRBV10-1 to TRBJ1-1; the D gene is possibly TRBD1 (6 bases). The origin of this receptor is a man between 25 and 39 years old in good health and CMV-seronegative. The specimen was PBMCs. This chain's CDR3 is CASRDGGGGTEAFF. CDR3 DNA: TGCGCCAGCAGGGATGGGGGCGGTGGCACTGAAGCTTTCTTT.